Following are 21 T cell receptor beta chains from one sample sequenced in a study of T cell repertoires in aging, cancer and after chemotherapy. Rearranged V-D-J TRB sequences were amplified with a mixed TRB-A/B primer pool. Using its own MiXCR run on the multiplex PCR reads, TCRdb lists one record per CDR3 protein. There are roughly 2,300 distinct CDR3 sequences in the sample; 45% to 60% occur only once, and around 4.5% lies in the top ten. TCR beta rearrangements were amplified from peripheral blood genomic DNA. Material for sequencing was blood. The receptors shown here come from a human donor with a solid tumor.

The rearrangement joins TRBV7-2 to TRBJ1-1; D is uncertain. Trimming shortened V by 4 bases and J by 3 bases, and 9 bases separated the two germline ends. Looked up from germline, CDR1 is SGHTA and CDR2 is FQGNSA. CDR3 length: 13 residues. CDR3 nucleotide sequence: TGTGCCAGCAGCTCAACAGACGACACTGAAGCTTTCTTT. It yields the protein CASSSTDDTEAFF. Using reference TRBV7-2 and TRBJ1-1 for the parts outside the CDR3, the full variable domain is GAGVSQSPSNKVTEKGKDVELRCDPISGHTALYWYRQSLGQGLEFLIYFQGNSAPDKSGLPSDRFSAERTGGSVSTLTIQRTQQEDSAVYLCASSSTDDTEAFFGQGTRLTVV.

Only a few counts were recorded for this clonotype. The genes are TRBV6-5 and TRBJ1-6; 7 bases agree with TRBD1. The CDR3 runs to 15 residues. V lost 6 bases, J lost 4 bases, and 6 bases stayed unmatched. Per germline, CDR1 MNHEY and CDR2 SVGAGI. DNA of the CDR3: TGTGCCAGCAGAGATCCGGGACAGTATAATTCACCCCTCCACTTT. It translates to CASRDPGQYNSPLHF.

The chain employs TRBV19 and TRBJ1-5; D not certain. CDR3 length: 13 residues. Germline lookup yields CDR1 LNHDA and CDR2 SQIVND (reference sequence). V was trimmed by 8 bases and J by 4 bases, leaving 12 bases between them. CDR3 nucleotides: TGTGCCAGTCTTGGGATGGGAAATCAGCCCCAGCATTTT. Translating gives CASLGMGNQPQHF.

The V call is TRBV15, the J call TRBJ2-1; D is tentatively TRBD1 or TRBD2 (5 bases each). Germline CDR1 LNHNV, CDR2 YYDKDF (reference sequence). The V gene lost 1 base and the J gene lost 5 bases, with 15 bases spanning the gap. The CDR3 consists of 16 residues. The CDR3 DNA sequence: TGTGCCACCAGCAGAGGAAGGGACCTCCCTAACAATGAGCAGTTCTTC. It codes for CATSRGRDLPNNEQFF.

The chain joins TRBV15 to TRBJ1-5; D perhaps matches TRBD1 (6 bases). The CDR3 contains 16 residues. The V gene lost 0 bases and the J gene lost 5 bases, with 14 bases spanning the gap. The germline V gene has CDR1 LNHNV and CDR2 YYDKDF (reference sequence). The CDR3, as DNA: TGTGCCACCAGCAGAGATTTAGCGGCAGGGGATCAGCCCCAGCATTTT. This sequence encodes CATSRDLAAGDQPQHF.

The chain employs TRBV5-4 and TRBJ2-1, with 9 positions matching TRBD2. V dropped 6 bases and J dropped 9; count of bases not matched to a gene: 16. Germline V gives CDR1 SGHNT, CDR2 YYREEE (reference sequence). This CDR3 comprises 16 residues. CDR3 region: CASTPGGERGALEQFF. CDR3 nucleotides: TGTGCCAGCACTCCGGGGGGCGAGCGGGGGGCCCTTGAGCAGTTCTTC.

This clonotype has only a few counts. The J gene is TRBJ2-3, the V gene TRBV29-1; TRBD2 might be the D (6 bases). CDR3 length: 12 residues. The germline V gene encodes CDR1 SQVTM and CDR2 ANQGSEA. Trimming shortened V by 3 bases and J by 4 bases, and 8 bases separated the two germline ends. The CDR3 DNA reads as TGCAGCGTTGAGGAGGGCGCAGATACGCAGTATTTT. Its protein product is CSVEEGADTQYF.

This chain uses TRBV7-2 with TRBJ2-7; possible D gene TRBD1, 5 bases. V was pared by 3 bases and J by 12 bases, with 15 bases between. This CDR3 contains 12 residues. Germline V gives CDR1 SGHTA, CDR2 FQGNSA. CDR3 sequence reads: CASSLRETERYF. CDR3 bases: TGTGCCAGCAGCTTGAGAGAGACAGAACGGTACTTC.

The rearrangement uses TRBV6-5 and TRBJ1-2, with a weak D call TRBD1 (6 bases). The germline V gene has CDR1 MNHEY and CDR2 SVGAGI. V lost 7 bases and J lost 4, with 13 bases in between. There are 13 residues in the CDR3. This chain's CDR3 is CASTDTQGYGYTF. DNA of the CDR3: TGTGCCAGCACCGACACACAGGGCTATGGCTACACCTTC.

The CDR3 loop is CASSPVGLAGRYEQFF. CDR3 DNA: TGTGCCAGTAGCCCGGTCGGGCTAGCGGGGAGGTATGAGCAGTTCTTC. This rearrangement joins TRBV19 to TRBJ2-1, with 9 positions matching TRBD2. The V and J ends lost 6 bases and 8 bases, in that order; junction bases with no gene match: 14. Germline values: CDR1 LNHDA, CDR2 SQIVND (reference sequence). The CDR3 totals 16 residues.

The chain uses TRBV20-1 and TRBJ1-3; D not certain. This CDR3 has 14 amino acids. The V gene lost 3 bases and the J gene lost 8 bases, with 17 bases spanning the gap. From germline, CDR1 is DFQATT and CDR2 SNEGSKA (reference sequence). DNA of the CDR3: TGCAGTGCTAGTGCGGGTCTCCTACGGGACACCATATATTTT. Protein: CSASAGLLRDTIYF.

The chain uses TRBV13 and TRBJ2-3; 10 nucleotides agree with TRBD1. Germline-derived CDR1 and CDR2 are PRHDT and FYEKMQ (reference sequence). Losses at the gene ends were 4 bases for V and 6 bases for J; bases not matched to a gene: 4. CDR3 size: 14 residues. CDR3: CASSSGQGRDTQYF. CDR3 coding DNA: TGTGCCAGCAGCTCGGGACAGGGGAGGGATACGCAGTATTTT.

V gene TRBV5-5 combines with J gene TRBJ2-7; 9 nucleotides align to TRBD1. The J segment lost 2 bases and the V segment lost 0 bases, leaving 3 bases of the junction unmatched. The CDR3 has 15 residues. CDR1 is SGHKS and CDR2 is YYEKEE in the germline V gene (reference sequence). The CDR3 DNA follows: TGTGCCAGCAGCTTGGTAGGGACAGGGCCCTACGAGCAGTACTTC. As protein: CASSLVGTGPYEQYF.

DNA of the CDR3: TGTGCCAGCAGCTTATCGGGAGGGCCAAAACGGTTCTTC. Residues: CASSLSGGPKRFF. The chain has TRBV7-9 and TRBJ2-1; 8 positions match TRBD2. After removal of 2 bases from V and 15 bases from J, the junction contained 9 bases not matched to a gene. The CDR3 is 13 amino acids. Germline CDR1 reads SEHNR; CDR2 reads FQNEAQ (reference sequence).

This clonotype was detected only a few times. CDR3: CASSSRQGDYEQYF. The CDR3 region has the DNA TGTGCCAGCAGCTCCCGACAGGGAGACTACGAGCAGTACTTC. The chain couples TRBV7-9 to TRBJ2-7, with 7 bases aligning to TRBD1. Germline CDR1 is SEHNR and CDR2 is FQNEAQ (reference sequence). Trimming removed 4 bases from V and 3 bases from J; junction bases left unmatched: 6. The CDR3 is 14 amino acids.

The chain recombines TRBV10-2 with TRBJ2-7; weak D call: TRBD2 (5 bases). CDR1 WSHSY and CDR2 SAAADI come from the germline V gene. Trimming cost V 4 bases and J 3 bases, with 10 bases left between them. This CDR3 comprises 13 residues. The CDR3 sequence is CASSAFRDYEQYF. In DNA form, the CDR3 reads TGCGCCAGCAGTGCCTTTCGGGACTACGAGCAGTACTTC.

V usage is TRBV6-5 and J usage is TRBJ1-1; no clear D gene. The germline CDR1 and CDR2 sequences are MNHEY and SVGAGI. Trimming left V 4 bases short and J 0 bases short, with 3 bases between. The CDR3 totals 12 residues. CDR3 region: CASSSVNTEAFF. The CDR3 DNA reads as TGTGCCAGCAGTTCAGTGAACACTGAAGCTTTCTTT.

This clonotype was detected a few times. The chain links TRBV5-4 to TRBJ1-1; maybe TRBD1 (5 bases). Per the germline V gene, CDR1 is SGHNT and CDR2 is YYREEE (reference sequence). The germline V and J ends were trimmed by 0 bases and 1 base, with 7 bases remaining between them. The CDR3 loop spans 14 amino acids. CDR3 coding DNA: TGTGCCAGCAGCTTGGACAGGAAGAACACTGAAGCTTTCTTT. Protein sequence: CASSLDRKNTEAFF.

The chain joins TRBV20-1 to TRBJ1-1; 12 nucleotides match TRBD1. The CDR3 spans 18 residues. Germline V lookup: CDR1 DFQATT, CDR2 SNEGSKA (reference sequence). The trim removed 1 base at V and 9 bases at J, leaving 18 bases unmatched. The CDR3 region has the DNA TGCAGTGCTAGAGTTATATCCCGGGACAGGGGGCGGGTGGCGAAAGCTTTCTTT. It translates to CSARVISRDRGRVAKAFF.

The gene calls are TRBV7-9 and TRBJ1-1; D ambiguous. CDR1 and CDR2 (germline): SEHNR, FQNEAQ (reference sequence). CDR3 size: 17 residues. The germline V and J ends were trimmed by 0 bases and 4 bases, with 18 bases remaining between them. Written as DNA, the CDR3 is TGTGCCAGCAGCTTAGCCCCCGGAGGGCGTGTGGGCACTGAAGCTTTCTTT. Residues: CASSLAPGGRVGTEAFF.

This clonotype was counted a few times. This chain's CDR3 is CASSYSKGGNTEAFF. In DNA, the CDR3 is TGTGCCAGCAGTTACTCGAAGGGGGGAAACACTGAAGCTTTCTTT. The chain has TRBV6-5 and TRBJ1-1, with D maybe TRBD1 (6 bases). V was shortened by 0 bases and J by 2 bases, with 10 bases between the two germline ends. CDR3 length: 15 residues. From germline, CDR1 is MNHEY and CDR2 SVGAGI.